Below, one TCR beta chain is given with its context. What it recognizes is unknown. A multiplex PCR was run with 60 Vbeta primers and 13 Jbeta primers. Sequencing used immunoSEQ multiplex PCR; TCRdb keeps in-frame clones, though not all of them. Altogether about 130,000 clones are present, over 70% being singletons, with the ten largest covering 1.1% to 1.5%. These data come from a study of cytomegalovirus exposure and HLA in healthy donors. Study as a whole: There were fewer than 500 genotyped donors. Of these, 81% fell in the genetic ancestry cluster associated with self-reported Caucasian donors.

Notes on the study in general: In an earlier analysis, in some 600 donors, most V segments appeared productive either ~87% or ~30% of the time.

Sequencing input: PBMCs. This receptor was obtained from a middle-aged woman in good health and CMV-seronegative.

CDR3 bases: TGTGCCACAAAGGACAGGGCTGAAGCTTTCTTT. It is translated as CATKDRAEAFF. V gene TRBV6-4 combines with J gene TRBJ1-1, with 8 nucleotides matching TRBD1. The ends lost 10 bases at V and 6 bases at J; junction bases unmatched: 4. Germline CDR1 reads MRHNA; CDR2 reads SNTAGT. The CDR3 runs to 11 residues.